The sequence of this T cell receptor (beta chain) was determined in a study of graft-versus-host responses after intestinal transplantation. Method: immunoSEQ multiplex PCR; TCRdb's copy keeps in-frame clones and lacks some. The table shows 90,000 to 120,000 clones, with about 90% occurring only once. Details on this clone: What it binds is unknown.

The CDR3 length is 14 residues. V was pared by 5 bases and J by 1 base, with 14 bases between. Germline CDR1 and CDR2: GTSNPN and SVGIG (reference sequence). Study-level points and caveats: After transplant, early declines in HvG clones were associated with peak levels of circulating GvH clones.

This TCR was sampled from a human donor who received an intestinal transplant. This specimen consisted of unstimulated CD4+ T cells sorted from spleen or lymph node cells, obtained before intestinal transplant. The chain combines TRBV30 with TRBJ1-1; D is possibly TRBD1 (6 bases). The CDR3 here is CAWLRGPGNTEAFF. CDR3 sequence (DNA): TGTGCCTGGCTCAGGGGTCCTGGGAACACTGAAGCTTTCTTT.